The 25 T cell receptor beta chains given below trace back to one sample, sequenced in a study of blood T cell repertoires in COVID-19 (dated by TCRdb to about 2020). The receptor library was made with the immunoSEQ multiplex PCR assay. As stored in TCRdb, this immuneACCESS dataset retains in-frame rearrangements with V and J assigned. A fraction of the clones does not appear; measured against another copy, unresolved V genes explain less than half of the discrepancy, and the remainder lacks a known reason. The sample data list about 99,000 clones, and about 90% of these were observed just once. The ten largest clones represent less than 4% of the sample. The specimen sequenced was peripheral blood. The receptors stem from a human donor in a cohort sampled during active COVID-19.

This sequence joins TRBV3-1 (or the pseudogene TRBV3-2) and TRBJ2-2, with D perhaps TRBD1 (6 bases). CDR3 length: 16 residues. V lost 1 base and J lost 2, with 11 bases in between. Germline V gene sequence: CDR1 LGHDT, CDR2 YNNKEL (reference sequence). The CDR3 loop reads CASSQAWGRNTGELFF. CDR3 sequence (DNA): TGTGCCAGCAGCCAAGCGTGGGGGCGAAACACCGGGGAGCTGTTTTTT.

The gene calls are TRBV2 and TRBJ1-5; tentatively, D is TRBD1 (5 bases). V lost 7 bases and J 4 bases, leaving 11 bases between the germline ends. The length of the CDR3 is 13 residues. Germline CDR1 and CDR2: SNHLY and FYNNEI. The CDR3 sequence is CASTWGGNQPQHF. The CDR3 coding sequence is TGTGCCAGCACGTGGGGGGGGAATCAGCCCCAGCATTTT.

V and J are TRBV7-9 and TRBJ2-7; D may be TRBD1 (5 bases). The germline V and J ends were trimmed by 5 bases and 0 bases, with 8 bases remaining between them. Per germline, CDR1 SEHNR and CDR2 FQNEAQ (reference sequence). This CDR3 comprises 13 residues. CDR3 protein: CASSQGYSYEQYF. CDR3 in DNA: TGTGCCAGCAGCCAGGGCTACTCCTACGAGCAGTACTTC.

The chain employs TRBV6-5 and TRBJ2-1; 7 bases align to TRBD2. The J segment lost 3 bases and the V segment lost 7 bases, leaving 9 bases of the junction unmatched. This CDR3 is built from 15 residues. The germline CDR1 and CDR2 sequences are MNHEY and SVGAGI. CDR3 in DNA: TGTGCCAGCACCTGGGAGGGCACGGGCTACAATGAGCAGTTCTTC. It specifies CASTWEGTGYNEQFF.

The rearrangement joins TRBV6-5 to TRBJ1-2, with a possible D match to TRBD1 (6 bases). There are 13 residues in the CDR3. The germline V gene has CDR1 MNHEY and CDR2 SVGAGI. The V and J ends lost 6 bases and 4 bases respectively, with 12 bases between them. CDR3 sequence (DNA): TGTGCCAGCAGGGACAGTCTCACCTATGGCTACACCTTC. Protein: CASRDSLTYGYTF.

The gene calls are TRBV6-5 and TRBJ2-7; the D gene is possibly TRBD1 (6 bases). The CDR3 extends over 11 amino acids. CDR1 MNHEY and CDR2 SVGAGI come from the germline V gene. The V end lost 5 bases, the J end lost 7 bases, and 9 bases lay between the germline ends. For the CDR3, the DNA is TGTGCCAGCAGTAAAAGGGGGGAGCAGTACTTC. Its translation is CASSKRGEQYF.

This clone has a single count. The chain employs TRBV4-3 and TRBJ2-2; 7 nucleotides line up with TRBD1. The trim removed 4 bases at V and 2 bases at J, leaving 4 bases unmatched. Germline V lookup: CDR1 LGHNA, CDR2 YSLEER. The CDR3 is 15 amino acids. CDR3 DNA sequence: TGCGCCAGCAGCCCAGGGACAGCCAACACCGGGGAGCTGTTTTTT. Translated, it gives CASSPGTANTGELFF.

The V call is TRBV7-8, the J call TRBJ2-5; TRBD2 matches at 8 bases. CDR3 length equals 16 residues. The germline CDR1 and CDR2 sequences are SGHVS and FQNEAQ. V gave up 4 bases and J gave up 5 bases; unmatched junction bases: 12. The CDR3 region is CASSSTAGTRQETQYF. The CDR3 bases are TGTGCCAGCAGCTCTACGGCCGGGACTAGACAGGAGACCCAGTACTTC.

This clone was seen just once. J is TRBJ2-1 and V is TRBV7-6, with a possible D match to TRBD2 (5 bases). The CDR3 is 16 residues long. The germline V gene encodes CDR1 SGHVS and CDR2 FNYEAQ. V lost 1 base and J 0 bases, leaving 10 bases between the germline ends. The CDR3 loop reads CASSLGSRGSYNEQFF. The DNA for the CDR3 is TGTGCCAGCAGCTTAGGTAGCCGGGGCTCCTACAATGAGCAGTTCTTC.

V and J are TRBV5-6 and TRBJ1-5; 7 bases map to TRBD1. This CDR3 comprises 15 residues. V dropped 3 bases and J dropped 2; count of bases not matched to a gene: 5. Per the germline V gene, CDR1 is SGHDT and CDR2 is YYEEEE. In DNA form, the CDR3 reads TGTGCCAGCAGCTACAGGGGCGGCGGCAATCAGCCCCAGCATTTT. This sequence encodes CASSYRGGGNQPQHF.

This clone came up once. CDR3: CASGHETQYF. Here the CDR3 DNA reads TGTGCCAGTGGACATGAGACCCAGTACTTC. This chain connects TRBV19 to TRBJ2-5, with D possibly TRBD1 on 5 matching bases. The V gene lost 8 bases and the J gene lost 5 bases, with 6 bases spanning the gap. The CDR3 has 10 residues. Germline CDR1 is LNHDA and CDR2 is SQIVND (reference sequence). The entire variable domain, with the rest obtained from reference TRBV19 and TRBJ2-5, is as follows: DGGITQSPKYLFRKEGQNVTLSCEQNLNHDAMYWYRQDPGQGLRLIYYSQIVNDFQKGDIAEGYSVSREKKESFPLTVTSAQKNPTAFYLCASGHETQYFGPGTRLLVL.

The chain is built from TRBV4-1 and TRBJ2-7; D gene uncertain. The V end was cut by 0 bases, the J end by 5 bases, with 11 bases between. The CDR3 is 14 residues long. Germline V gene data show CDR1 as MGHRA and CDR2 as YSYEKL. The CDR3 nucleotides read TGCGCCAGCAGCCAAGATCAACTAAGGAACGAGCAGTACTTC. It yields the protein CASSQDQLRNEQYF.

CDR3 in amino acids: CASSLPGGIETQYF. CDR3 DNA: TGTGCCAGCAGTTTACCGGGGGGTATAGAGACCCAGTACTTC. The chain couples TRBV28 to TRBJ2-5, with 7 bases matching TRBD2. Losses at the gene ends were 2 bases for V and 4 bases for J; bases not matched to a gene: 4. CDR1 and CDR2 (germline): MDHEN, SYDVKM. The CDR3 is 14 residues long.

The genes are TRBV19 and TRBJ2-1; a possible D gene is TRBD1 (5 bases). Trimming took 5 bases from V and 5 from J, leaving 10 bases between them. CDR1 and CDR2 from the germline V gene are LNHDA and SQIVND (reference sequence). The CDR3 has 13 residues. In nucleotides, the CDR3 is TGTGCCAGTAGTGGAACAGGTAACAATGAGCAGTTCTTC. This gives the protein CASSGTGNNEQFF.

V usage is TRBV27 and J usage is TRBJ2-7, with no clear D. The length of the CDR3 is 13 residues. Trimming left V 2 bases short and J 1 base short, with 6 bases between. CDR1 is MNHEY, CDR2 SMNVEV, per germline (reference sequence). CDR3 protein: CASSLAISYEQYF. As DNA, the CDR3 is TGTGCCAGCAGTTTAGCGATATCCTACGAGCAGTACTTC.

The table lists this clone with a count of one. V usage is TRBV14 and J usage is TRBJ1-4; the match to TRBD1 covers 7 bases. V gave up 4 bases and J gave up 6 bases; unmatched junction bases: 11. CDR3 size: 16 residues. CDR1 is SGHDN, CDR2 FVKESK, per germline. The CDR3 DNA reads TGTGCCAGCAGCCGAGCCCAGACAGGGTCTCATGAAAAACTGTTTTTT. It is translated as CASSRAQTGSHEKLFF.

This chain uses TRBV5-4 with TRBJ2-3; weak D call: TRBD2 (5 bases). The CDR3 consists of 14 residues. The V and J ends lost 2 bases and 0 bases respectively, with 7 bases between them. Germline values: CDR1 SGHNT, CDR2 YYREEE (reference sequence). The CDR3 region is CASSFSVSTDTQYF. CDR3 sequence (DNA): TGTGCCAGCAGCTTTAGCGTAAGCACAGATACGCAGTATTTT.

This clone was picked up a small number of times. The chain recombines TRBV7-9 with TRBJ2-7; D is possibly TRBD2 (5 bases). This CDR3 contains 13 residues. Trimming took off 5 bases at V and 2 bases at J, with 10 bases between the two ends. The germline V gene has CDR1 SEHNR and CDR2 FQNEAQ (reference sequence). The chain's CDR3 is CASSEDLPYEQYF. In DNA form, the CDR3 reads TGTGCCAGCAGCGAGGACTTGCCCTACGAGCAGTACTTC.

The V gene is TRBV3-1 (or the pseudogene TRBV3-2), the J gene TRBJ2-6; D possibly corresponds to TRBD2 (5 bases). Trimming removed 1 base from V and 0 bases from J, with 10 bases in between. The CDR3 is made up of 17 amino acids. CDR1 is LGHDT, CDR2 YNNKEL, per germline (reference sequence). Here the CDR3 reads CASSQVYGGSGANVLTF. The CDR3 DNA reads TGTGCCAGCAGCCAAGTATATGGAGGCTCTGGGGCCAACGTCCTGACTTTC.

The CDR3 here is CASSARQSGNTIYF. CDR3 nucleotide sequence: TGTGCCAGCAGCGCCCGACAGTCTGGAAACACCATATATTTT. This sequence joins TRBV11-1 and TRBJ1-3; D is possibly TRBD1 (5 bases). The CDR3 consists of 14 residues. Germline V lookup: CDR1 SGHAT, CDR2 FQDESV (reference sequence). Deletions cut 5 bases from V and 1 base from J, with 9 bases between.

The chain recombines TRBV5-6 with TRBJ1-4; D might be TRBD1 (6 bases). Trimming stripped 4 bases from V and 3 bases from J, with 13 bases between. CDR1 is SGHDT and CDR2 is YYEEEE in the germline V gene. There are 15 residues in the CDR3. The chain's CDR3 is CASSPGTTANEKLFF. Written as DNA, the CDR3 is TGTGCCAGCAGCCCCGGGACAACGGCTAATGAAAAACTGTTTTTT.

The chain recombines TRBV18 with TRBJ2-2, with 10 nucleotides matching TRBD2. CDR1 KGHSH and CDR2 LQKENI come from the germline V gene. CDR3 length: 17 residues. Trimming took 3 bases from V and 6 from J; bases not matched to a gene: 10. CDR3 in DNA: TGTGCCAGCTCACCGCTCCAAGGACTAGCGGTCTCCGGGGAGCTGTTTTTT. As protein: CASSPLQGLAVSGELFF.

This chain uses TRBV5-1 with TRBJ2-5; 7 positions agree with TRBD1. J lost 1 base, V lost 0 bases, and 3 bases had no gene match. This CDR3 comprises 15 residues. CDR1 is SGHRS, CDR2 YFSETQ, per germline. CDR3 amino acids: CASSLAGDSQETQYF. In DNA, the CDR3 is TGCGCCAGCAGCTTGGCTGGGGACAGCCAAGAGACCCAGTACTTC.

The J gene is TRBJ1-2, the V gene TRBV19, with unresolved D. The V gene lost 6 bases and the J gene lost 4 bases, with 15 bases spanning the gap. This CDR3 is 14 amino acids long. Per germline, CDR1 LNHDA and CDR2 SQIVND (reference sequence). Written as DNA, the CDR3 is TGTGCCAGTAGCGGTCGGAGGGAGGGCTATGGCTACACCTTC. This translates into CASSGRREGYGYTF.

V usage is TRBV29-1 and J usage is TRBJ1-2; 7 bases agree with TRBD1. V trimming: 3 bases; J trimming: 7 bases; junction bases outside the gene matches: 8. The CDR3 has 13 amino acids. CDR1 is SQVTM and CDR2 is ANQGSEA in the germline V gene. The CDR3 here is CSVDPDRAGGYTF. The CDR3, as DNA: TGCAGCGTTGACCCCGACAGGGCTGGTGGCTACACCTTC.